This TCR beta chain stems from a study of cytomegalovirus exposure and HLA in healthy donors. Study-level points and caveats: Most subjects' HLA-A and HLA-B alleles were reportedly predicted from TCR beta sequences. In a later analysis, DRB1 alleles had the most associated TCRs; HLA-C alleles the fewest. A later analysis found that most CMV-associated TCR beta chains appeared HLA-restricted. Cytomegalovirus association was listed for 150 to 200 TCR beta chains.

Turning to this clone: What it recognizes is unknown.

This PCR relied on a set of 60 Vbeta primers and 13 Jbeta primers. Clones were read by immunoSEQ multiplex PCR, and TCRdb kept only the in-frame ones, dropping some. The sample shows some 150,000 clones, 60% to 85% of them seen only once. Trimming removed 0 bases from V and 7 bases from J, with 13 bases in between. The germline gives CDR1 LGHNA, CDR2 YSLEER. This CDR3 contains 14 residues. This sequence joins TRBV4-3 and TRBJ2-7, with D tentatively TRBD2 (5 bases). The sample consisted of PBMCs. This TCR came from a man in his forties or fifties in good health and CMV-seropositive. The CDR3 region has the DNA TGCGCCAGCAGCCAAGACTTAGAGGGTCGAGAGCAGTACTTC. This encodes CASSQDLEGREQYF.